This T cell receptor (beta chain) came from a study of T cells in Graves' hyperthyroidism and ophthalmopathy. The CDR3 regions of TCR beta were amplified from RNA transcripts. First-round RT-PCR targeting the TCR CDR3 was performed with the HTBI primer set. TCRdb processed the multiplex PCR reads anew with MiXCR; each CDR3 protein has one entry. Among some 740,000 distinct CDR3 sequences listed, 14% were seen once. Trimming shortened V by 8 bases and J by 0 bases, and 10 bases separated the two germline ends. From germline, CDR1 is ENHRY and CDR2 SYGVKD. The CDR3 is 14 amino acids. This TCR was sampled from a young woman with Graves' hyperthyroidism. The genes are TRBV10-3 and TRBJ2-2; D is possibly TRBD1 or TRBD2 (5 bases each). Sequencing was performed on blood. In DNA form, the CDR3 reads TGTGCCATCGGGAGAGGGGCGAACACCGGGGAGCTGTTTTTT. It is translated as CAIGRGANTGELFF.